These T cell receptor beta chains were read from a single sample in a study of blood T cell repertoires in COVID-19. TCRdb's table, derived via immunoSEQ multiplex PCR, lists solely in-frame clones and lacks some. Among some 220,000 clones listed, about 83% were seen once. The specimen was peripheral blood. Receptors were obtained from a woman in her 30s with COVID-19, enrolled during active disease. Each CDR3 is given with its conserved first and last residue. D genes are given only for firm matches. Clone size is not always given. Where it is, it says once, few, many or a class for expanded clones.

abundance	v_gene	j_gene	d_gene	CDR3nt	CDR3aa
NA	TRBV9	TRBJ2-1	TRBD2	TGTGCCAGCAGCGTAGTTGCTAGCGGTATCTCCTACAATGAGCAGTTCTTC	CASSVVASGISYNEQFF
NA	TRBV29-1	TRBJ1-1	TRBD1	TGCAGCGTTGACCCGGGACAGGGGGCCACTGAAGCTTTCTTT	CSVDPGQGATEAFF
NA	TRBV5-8	TRBJ1-2	NA	TGTGCCAGCGGTGGCAGGGTTTCCTATAACTATGGCTACACCTTC	CASGGRVSYNYGYTF
few	TRBV30	TRBJ1-2	TRBD1	TGTGCCTGGAGTGTACAGGGGTATGGCTACACCTTC	CAWSVQGYGYTF
NA	TRBV2	TRBJ2-1	TRBD2	TGTGCCAGCAGGTCGCCCGGGAGGAATGAGCAGTTCTTC	CASRSPGRNEQFF
NA	TRBV27	TRBJ2-7	NA	TGTGCCAGCAGTTCTCTAGATTCGGACAGTGGGAGCTCCTACGAGCAGTACTTC	CASSSLDSDSGSSYEQYF
NA	TRBV25-1	TRBJ1-5	NA	TGTGCCAGCAGTGCCCGGGGGAGTCGGGGAAATCAGCCCCAGCATTTT	CASSARGSRGNQPQHF
NA	TRBV15	TRBJ1-2	NA	TGTGCCACCAGCAGAGATATCAGGACAGACATTCTTGACAACTATGGCTACACCTTC	CATSRDIRTDILDNYGYTF
NA	TRBV3-1/TRBV3-2	TRBJ1-2	NA	TGTGCCAGCAGAGGGGCGGGGGGCGGCTACACCTTC	CASRGAGGGYTF
NA	TRBV11-2	TRBJ2-7	TRBD1	TGTGCCAGCAGCTTATTTCGAGGGGGCCGGTACGAGCAGTACTTC	CASSLFRGGRYEQYF
once	TRBV27	TRBJ2-1	TRBD2	TGTGCCAGCAGTCTTTCCGCGGGAGAGTGGGACAATGAGCAGTTCTTC	CASSLSAGEWDNEQFF
NA	TRBV27	TRBJ2-2	NA	TGTGCCAGCAGTTTCTTTTGGTTTAGGGGGAAGACCGGGGAGCTGTTTTTT	CASSFFWFRGKTGELFF